Listed below are T cell receptor beta chains from one sample, sequenced in a study of T cells in Graves' hyperthyroidism and ophthalmopathy. TCRdb reprocessed the multiplex PCR reads with MiXCR, giving one entry per CDR3 protein. The sample includes about 290,000 distinct CDR3 sequences, less than 15% of them seen just once. Sequenced: blood. These receptors came from a woman in her thirties with Graves' hyperthyroidism that later progressed to Graves' ophthalmopathy. Both conserved end residues are part of each CDR3. The order of the fields is J gene, clone size, D gene, V gene, CDR3 DNA, CDR3 protein. The D gene is left open where the match is weak. The size field is filled for only some rows; it gives once, few, many or a size class.

J gene: TRBJ2-7; clone size: many; D gene: .; V gene: TRBV24-1; CDR3 DNA: TGTGCCACCAGTGATGCTATCTACGAGCAGTACTTC; CDR3 protein: CATSDAIYEQYF
J gene: TRBJ1-1; clone size: many; D gene: .; V gene: TRBV18; CDR3 DNA: TGTGCCAGCCAACCGGGACGGGTGAACACTGAAGCTTTCTTT; CDR3 protein: CASQPGRVNTEAFF
J gene: TRBJ2-1; clone size: many; D gene: .; V gene: TRBV5-1; CDR3 DNA: TGCGCCAGCACCTTCGACCTTAATGAGCAGTTCTTC; CDR3 protein: CASTFDLNEQFF
J gene: TRBJ2-7; clone size: .; D gene: .; V gene: TRBV7-9; CDR3 DNA: TGTGCCAGCAGCCCGATGGCGGGCTCCTACGAGCAGTACTTC; CDR3 protein: CASSPMAGSYEQYF
J gene: TRBJ2-7; clone size: .; D gene: TRBD2; V gene: TRBV5-1; CDR3 DNA: TGCGCCAGCAGGTTGACTAGCGGGTACGAGCAGTACTTC; CDR3 protein: CASRLTSGYEQYF
J gene: TRBJ1-5; clone size: many; D gene: .; V gene: TRBV6-5; CDR3 DNA: TGTGCCAGCAGTTACTCGAAGGGGGATCAGCCCCAGCATTTT; CDR3 protein: CASSYSKGDQPQHF
J gene: TRBJ1-4; clone size: many; D gene: .; V gene: TRBV13; CDR3 DNA: TGTGCCAGCAGCACGACAGAGGCTAATGAAAAACTGTTTTTT; CDR3 protein: CASSTTEANEKLFF
J gene: TRBJ2-1; clone size: few; D gene: .; V gene: TRBV4-1; CDR3 DNA: TGCGCCAGCAGCCAGGAGAGGGGGGCCGGGGTGGAGCAGTTCTTC; CDR3 protein: CASSQERGAGVEQFF
J gene: TRBJ2-3; clone size: many; D gene: .; V gene: TRBV20-1; CDR3 DNA: TGCAGTGCTACGACCGGCACAGATACGCAGTATTTT; CDR3 protein: CSATTGTDTQYF
J gene: TRBJ1-1; clone size: many; D gene: .; V gene: TRBV2; CDR3 DNA: TGTGCCACCCCCTTCAGGGGCCTCCTGGGCACTGAAGCTTTCTTT; CDR3 protein: CATPFRGLLGTEAFF
J gene: TRBJ1-2; clone size: many; D gene: TRBD1; V gene: TRBV18; CDR3 DNA: TGTGCCAGCTCACCCGGACAGGAGAATGGCTACACCTTC; CDR3 protein: CASSPGQENGYTF
J gene: TRBJ2-7; clone size: many; D gene: .; V gene: TRBV20-1; CDR3 DNA: TGCAGTGCTAGAGCGGCCGCATCCTACGAGCAGTACTTC; CDR3 protein: CSARAAASYEQYF
J gene: TRBJ2-3; clone size: many; D gene: TRBD2; V gene: TRBV6-7; CDR3 DNA: TGTGCCAGCAGTTACTCGGACAGGGGGTTCCCGGGACTAGCGGGAGGGCCTCGGACAGATACGCAGTATTTT; CDR3 protein: CASSYSDRGFPGLAGGPRTDTQYF
J gene: TRBJ1-2; clone size: many; D gene: .; V gene: TRBV28; CDR3 DNA: TGTGCCAGCAGTTTCCCCGGTCCCTATGGCTACACCTTC; CDR3 protein: CASSFPGPYGYTF
J gene: TRBJ1-1; clone size: many; D gene: .; V gene: TRBV2; CDR3 DNA: TGTGCCAGCAGGGAACTACTTGTGAACACTGAAGCTTTCTTT; CDR3 protein: CASRELLVNTEAFF
J gene: TRBJ1-5; clone size: many; D gene: TRBD1; V gene: TRBV6-1; CDR3 DNA: TGTGCCAGCAGTGAATGGCCGGGACAGGGGTTATATAGCAATCAGCCCCAGCATTTT; CDR3 protein: CASSEWPGQGLYSNQPQHF
J gene: TRBJ2-3; clone size: few; D gene: .; V gene: TRBV19; CDR3 DNA: TGTGCCAGTAGTTCGGGGGGGACAGGCACAGATACGCAGTATTTT; CDR3 protein: CASSSGGTGTDTQYF
J gene: TRBJ2-3; clone size: .; D gene: TRBD2; V gene: TRBV16; CDR3 DNA: TGTGCCAGCAGCCAATCGCAATGCTCTAGCGGGAGTTTAGATACGCAGTGTTTT; CDR3 protein: CASSQSQCSSGSLDTQCF
J gene: TRBJ2-1; clone size: many; D gene: TRBD1; V gene: TRBV6-1; CDR3 DNA: TGTGCCAGCAGTTCCCTCTTTGACAGGGCCAATGAGCAGTTCTTC; CDR3 protein: CASSSLFDRANEQFF
J gene: TRBJ1-1; clone size: many; D gene: .; V gene: TRBV18; CDR3 DNA: TGTGCCAGCTCACCACCTGGCAGGGGAGTCGCTGAAGCTTTCTTT; CDR3 protein: CASSPPGRGVAEAFF
J gene: TRBJ2-1; clone size: many; D gene: TRBD2; V gene: TRBV9; CDR3 DNA: TGTGCCAGCAGCGGATTAGCGGGAGGGAACAATGAGCAGTTCTTC; CDR3 protein: CASSGLAGGNNEQFF
J gene: TRBJ2-5; clone size: many; D gene: TRBD2; V gene: TRBV27; CDR3 DNA: TGTGCCAAGACGACGGGACTAGCGGTGCCCCCAAACAAGTCCGAATACTTC; CDR3 protein: CAKTTGLAVPPNKSEYF
J gene: TRBJ2-3; clone size: few; D gene: .; V gene: TRBV10-3; CDR3 DNA: TGTGCCATCAGTAGGACTAGCACAGATACGCAGTATTTT; CDR3 protein: CAISRTSTDTQYF
J gene: TRBJ2-1; clone size: many; D gene: TRBD2; V gene: TRBV28; CDR3 DNA: TGTGCCAGCAGTTTATTAACAGCCGGGACTAGCATGTTTCGCAATGAGCAGTTCTTC; CDR3 protein: CASSLLTAGTSMFRNEQFF
J gene: TRBJ2-2; clone size: .; D gene: TRBD2; V gene: TRBV20-1; CDR3 DNA: TGCAGTGCTAGAGATGTTGGCGGGGGGGGGACCGGGGAGCTGTTTTTT; CDR3 protein: CSARDVGGGGTGELFF
J gene: TRBJ2-7; clone size: many; D gene: .; V gene: TRBV11-2; CDR3 DNA: TGTGCCAGCGGTCCTTTGCGGACCCTATACGAGCAGTACTTC; CDR3 protein: CASGPLRTLYEQYF
J gene: TRBJ2-2; clone size: few; D gene: .; V gene: TRBV20-1; CDR3 DNA: TGCAGTGCTAGAGATCTGGGGGAGAGCGGAACCGGGGAGCTGCTTTTT; CDR3 protein: CSARDLGESGTGELLF
J gene: TRBJ2-5; clone size: .; D gene: .; V gene: TRBV28; CDR3 DNA: TGTGCCAGCAGTTTAAGTCTAGGGAGAGAGACCCAGTACTTC; CDR3 protein: CASSLSLGRETQYF
J gene: TRBJ2-7; clone size: few; D gene: .; V gene: TRBV7-9; CDR3 DNA: TGTGCCTGCAGCTTGGGCCCCTACGAGCAGTACTTC; CDR3 protein: CACSLGPYEQYF